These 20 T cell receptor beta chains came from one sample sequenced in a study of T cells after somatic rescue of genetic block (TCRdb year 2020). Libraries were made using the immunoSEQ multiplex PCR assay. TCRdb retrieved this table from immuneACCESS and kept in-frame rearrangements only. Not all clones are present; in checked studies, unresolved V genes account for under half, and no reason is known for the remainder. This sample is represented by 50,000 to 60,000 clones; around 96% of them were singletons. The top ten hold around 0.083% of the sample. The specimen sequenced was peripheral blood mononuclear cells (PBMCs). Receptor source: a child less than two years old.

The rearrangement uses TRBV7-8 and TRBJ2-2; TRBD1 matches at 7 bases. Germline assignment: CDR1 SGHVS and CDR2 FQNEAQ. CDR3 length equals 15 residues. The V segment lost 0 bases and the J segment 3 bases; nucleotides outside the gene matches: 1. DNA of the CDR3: TGTGCCAGCAGCTTAGCAGGGGGCGACACCGGGGAGCTGTTTTTT. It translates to CASSLAGGDTGELFF.

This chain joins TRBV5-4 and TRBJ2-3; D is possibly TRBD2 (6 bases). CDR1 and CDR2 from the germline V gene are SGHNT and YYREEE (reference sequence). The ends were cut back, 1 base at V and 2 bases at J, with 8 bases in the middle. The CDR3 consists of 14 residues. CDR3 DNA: TGTGCCAGCAGCTTGCTAGCGATCACAGATACGCAGTATTTT. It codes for CASSLLAITDTQYF.

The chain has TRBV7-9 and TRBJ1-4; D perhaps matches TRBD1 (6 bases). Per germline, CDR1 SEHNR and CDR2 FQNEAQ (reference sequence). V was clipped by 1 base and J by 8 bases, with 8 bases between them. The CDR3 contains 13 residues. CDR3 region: CASSLGQGEKLFF. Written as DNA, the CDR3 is TGTGCCAGCAGCTTAGGGCAGGGGGAAAAACTGTTTTTT.

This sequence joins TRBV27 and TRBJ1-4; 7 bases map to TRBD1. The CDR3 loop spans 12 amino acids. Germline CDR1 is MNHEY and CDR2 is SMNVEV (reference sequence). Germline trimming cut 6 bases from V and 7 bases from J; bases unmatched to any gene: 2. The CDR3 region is CASSDRVEKLFF. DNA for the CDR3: TGTGCCAGCAGCGACAGGGTTGAAAAACTGTTTTTT.

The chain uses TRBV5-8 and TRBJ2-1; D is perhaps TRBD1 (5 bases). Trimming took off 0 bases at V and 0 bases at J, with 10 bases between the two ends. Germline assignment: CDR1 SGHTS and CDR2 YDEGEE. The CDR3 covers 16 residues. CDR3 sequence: CASSLGQSSSYNEQFF. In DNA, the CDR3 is TGTGCCAGCAGCTTGGGACAGTCAAGCTCCTACAATGAGCAGTTCTTC.

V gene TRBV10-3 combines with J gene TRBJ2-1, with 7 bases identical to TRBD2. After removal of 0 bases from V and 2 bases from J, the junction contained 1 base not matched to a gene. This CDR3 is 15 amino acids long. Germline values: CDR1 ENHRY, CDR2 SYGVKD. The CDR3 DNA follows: TGTGCCATCAGTGAGTCGCTAGCGGCCTACAATGAGCAGTTCTTC. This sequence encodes CAISESLAAYNEQFF.

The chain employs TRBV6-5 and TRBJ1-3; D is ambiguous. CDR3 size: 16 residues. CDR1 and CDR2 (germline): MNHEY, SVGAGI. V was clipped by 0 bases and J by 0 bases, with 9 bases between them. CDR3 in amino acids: CASSYSKGVSGNTIYF. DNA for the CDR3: TGTGCCAGCAGTTACTCGAAGGGCGTCTCTGGAAACACCATATATTTT.

CDR3 nucleotides: TGTGCCAGCTCACAGGGGACTAATGAAAAACTGTTTTTT. Translation: CASSQGTNEKLFF. The chain links TRBV18 to TRBJ1-4, with TRBD1 as a possible D gene (5 bases). CDR1 KGHSH and CDR2 LQKENI come from the germline V gene. The V and J ends lost 4 bases and 2 bases respectively, with 5 bases between them. The CDR3 covers 13 residues.

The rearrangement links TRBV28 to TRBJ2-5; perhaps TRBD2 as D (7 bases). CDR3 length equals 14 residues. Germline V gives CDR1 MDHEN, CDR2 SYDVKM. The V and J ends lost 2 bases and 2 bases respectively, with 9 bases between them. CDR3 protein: CASSLGGAQETQYF. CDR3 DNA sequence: TGTGCCAGCAGTTTAGGGGGGGCACAAGAGACCCAGTACTTC.

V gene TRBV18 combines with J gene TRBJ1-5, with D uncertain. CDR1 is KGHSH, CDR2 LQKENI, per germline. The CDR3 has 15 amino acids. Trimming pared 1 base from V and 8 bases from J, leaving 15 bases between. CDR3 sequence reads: CASSPRGFLHEPQHF. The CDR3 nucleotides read TGTGCCAGCTCACCACGCGGATTCCTGCATGAGCCCCAGCATTTT.

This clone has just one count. The CDR3 here is CASSQLGEVVPQYF. As DNA, the CDR3 is TGCGCCAGCAGCCAATTGGGGGAGGTCGTTCCCCAGTACTTC. The chain couples TRBV4-3 to TRBJ2-5; D might be TRBD2 (6 bases). The V and J ends lost 2 bases and 9 bases respectively, with 16 bases between them. This CDR3 comprises 14 residues. Germline CDR1 is LGHNA and CDR2 is YSLEER.

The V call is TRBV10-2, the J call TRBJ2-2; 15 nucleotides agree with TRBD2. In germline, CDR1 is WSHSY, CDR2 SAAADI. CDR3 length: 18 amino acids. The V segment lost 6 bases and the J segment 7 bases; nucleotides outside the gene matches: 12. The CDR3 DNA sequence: TGCGCCAGCAGAGCTCTCGGACTAGCGGGAGGGGTTGGCGGGGAGCTGTTTTTT. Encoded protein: CASRALGLAGGVGGELFF.

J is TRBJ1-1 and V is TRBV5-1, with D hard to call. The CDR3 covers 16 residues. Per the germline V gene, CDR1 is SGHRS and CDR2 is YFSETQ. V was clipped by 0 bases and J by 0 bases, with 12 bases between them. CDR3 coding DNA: TGCGCCAGCAGCTTGGAAAAAAGGGCTATGAACACTGAAGCTTTCTTT. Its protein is CASSLEKRAMNTEAFF.

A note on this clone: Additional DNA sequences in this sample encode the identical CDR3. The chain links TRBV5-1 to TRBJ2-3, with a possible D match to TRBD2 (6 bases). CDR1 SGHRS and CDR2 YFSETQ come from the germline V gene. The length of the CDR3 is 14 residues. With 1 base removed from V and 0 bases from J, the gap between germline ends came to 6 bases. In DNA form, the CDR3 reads TGCGCCAGCAGCTTGAGCGGGAGCACAGATACGCAGTATTTT. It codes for CASSLSGSTDTQYF. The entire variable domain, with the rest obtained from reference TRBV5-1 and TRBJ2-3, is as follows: KAGVTQTPRYLIKTRGQQVTLSCSPISGHRSVSWYQQTPGQGLQFLFEYFSETQRNKGNFPGRFSGRQFSNSRSEMNVSTLELGDSALYLCASSLSGSTDTQYFGPGTRLTVL.

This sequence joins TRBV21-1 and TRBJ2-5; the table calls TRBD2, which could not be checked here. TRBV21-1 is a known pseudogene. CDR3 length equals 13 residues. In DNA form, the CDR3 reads TGTGCCAGCAGCAAAGTCGGGGGGAGGACCCAGTACTTC. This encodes CASSKVGGRTQYF.

The CDR3 protein is CASSLLAGYNEQFF. DNA for the CDR3: TGTGCCAGCAGCTTACTAGCGGGGTACAATGAGCAGTTCTTC. The chain combines TRBV5-4 with TRBJ2-1; the match to TRBD2 covers 10 bases. In germline, CDR1 is SGHNT, CDR2 YYREEE (reference sequence). The CDR3 has 14 amino acids. Trimming removed 2 bases from V and 4 bases from J; junction bases left unmatched: 0.

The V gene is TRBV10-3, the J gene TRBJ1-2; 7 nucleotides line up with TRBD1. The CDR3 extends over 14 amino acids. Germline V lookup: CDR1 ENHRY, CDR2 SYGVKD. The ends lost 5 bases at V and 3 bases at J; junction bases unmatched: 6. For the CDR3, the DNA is TGTGCCATCAGTCCACACAGGGGAGACTATGGCTACACCTTC. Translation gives CAISPHRGDYGYTF.

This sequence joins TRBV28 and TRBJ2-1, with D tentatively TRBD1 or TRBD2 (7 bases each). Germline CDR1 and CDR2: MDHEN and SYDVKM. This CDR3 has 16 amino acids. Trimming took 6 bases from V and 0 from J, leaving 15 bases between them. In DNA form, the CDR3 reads TGTGCCAGCAGACCCCAGGGGGGGAGCTCCTACAATGAGCAGTTCTTC. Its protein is CASRPQGGSSYNEQFF.

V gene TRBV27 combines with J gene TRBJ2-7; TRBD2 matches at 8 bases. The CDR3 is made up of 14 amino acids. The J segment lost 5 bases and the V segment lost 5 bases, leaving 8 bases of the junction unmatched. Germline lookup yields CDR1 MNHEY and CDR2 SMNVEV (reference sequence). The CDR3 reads CASSLSGSDDEQYF. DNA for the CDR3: TGTGCCAGCAGTCTGAGCGGGAGCGACGACGAGCAGTACTTC.

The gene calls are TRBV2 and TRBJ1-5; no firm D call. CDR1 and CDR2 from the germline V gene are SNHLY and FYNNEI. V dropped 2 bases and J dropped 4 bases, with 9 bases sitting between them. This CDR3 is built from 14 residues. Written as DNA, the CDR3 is TGTGCCAGCAGTGAAATACAGAGGAATCAGCCCCAGCATTTT. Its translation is CASSEIQRNQPQHF.